This record covers a single T cell receptor beta chain. Its antigen is not identified. The data are from a study of CD8 T cell repertoires and HIV-1 epitope variants. Overall study: Separate wells received one of Twenty-five Gag or Nef variant peptides. Controls included no peptide, Ebola AY9 epitope, and a CMV, EBV, flu pool. An uncultured baseline aliquot held 1M T cells.

TCRdb's table, derived via immunoSEQ multiplex PCR, lists solely in-frame clones and lacks some. The table lists about 4,800 clones, roughly two thirds of them singletons. This TCR derives from a male donor with HIV. Material for sequencing was cultured CD8+ T cells derived from PBMCs.

The CDR3 region has the DNA TGTGCCAGCAGCTTAGGCGGGGAGAATGAAGCTTTCTTT. Its protein is CASSLGGENEAFF. This chain links TRBV11-3 with TRBJ1-1; no definite D call. This CDR3 contains 13 residues. CDR1 is SGHNT and CDR2 is YENEEA in the germline V gene. Trimming removed 1 base from V and 7 bases from J, with 10 bases in between.